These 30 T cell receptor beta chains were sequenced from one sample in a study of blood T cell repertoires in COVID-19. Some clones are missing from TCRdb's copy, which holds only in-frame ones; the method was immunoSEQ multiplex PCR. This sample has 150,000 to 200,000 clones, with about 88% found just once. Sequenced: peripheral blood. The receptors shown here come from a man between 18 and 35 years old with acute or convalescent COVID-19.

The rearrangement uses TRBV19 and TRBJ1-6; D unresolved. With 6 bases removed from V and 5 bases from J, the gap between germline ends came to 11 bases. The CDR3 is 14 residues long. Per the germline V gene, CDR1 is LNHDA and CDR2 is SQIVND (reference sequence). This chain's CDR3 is CASRSQADNSPLHF. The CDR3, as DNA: TGTGCCAGTAGATCTCAGGCCGATAATTCACCCCTCCACTTT.

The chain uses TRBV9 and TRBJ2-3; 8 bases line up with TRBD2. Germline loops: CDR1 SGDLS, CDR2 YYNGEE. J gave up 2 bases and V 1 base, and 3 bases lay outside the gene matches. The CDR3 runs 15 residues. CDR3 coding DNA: TGTGCCAGCAGCGTACAAGCGGGGGTCACAGATACGCAGTATTTT. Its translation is CASSVQAGVTDTQYF. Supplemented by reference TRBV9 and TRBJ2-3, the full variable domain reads DSGVTQTPKHLITATGQRVTLRCSPRSGDLSVYWYQQSLDQGLQFLIQYYNGEERAKGNILERFSAQQFPDLHSELNLSSLELGDSALYFCASSVQAGVTDTQYFGPGTRLTVL.

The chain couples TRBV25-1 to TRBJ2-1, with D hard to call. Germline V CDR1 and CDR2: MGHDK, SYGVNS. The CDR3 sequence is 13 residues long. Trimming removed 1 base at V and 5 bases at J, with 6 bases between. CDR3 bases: TGTGCCAGCAGTGAATCAAATGACAATGAGCAGTTCTTC. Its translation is CASSESNDNEQFF.

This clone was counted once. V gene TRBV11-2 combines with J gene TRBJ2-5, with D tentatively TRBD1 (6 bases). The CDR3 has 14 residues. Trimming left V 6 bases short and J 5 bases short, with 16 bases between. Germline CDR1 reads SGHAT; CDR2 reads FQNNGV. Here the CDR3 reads CASSRLYREETQYF. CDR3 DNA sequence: TGTGCCAGCAGTCGCTTGTACAGGGAGGAGACCCAGTACTTC.

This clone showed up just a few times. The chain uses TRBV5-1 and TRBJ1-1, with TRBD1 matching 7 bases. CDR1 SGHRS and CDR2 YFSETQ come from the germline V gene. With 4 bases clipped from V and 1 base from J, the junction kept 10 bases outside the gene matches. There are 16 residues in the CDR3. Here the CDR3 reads CASSPPSSGGNTEAFF. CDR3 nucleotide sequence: TGCGCCAGCAGCCCACCCTCGTCAGGGGGGAACACTGAAGCTTTCTTT.

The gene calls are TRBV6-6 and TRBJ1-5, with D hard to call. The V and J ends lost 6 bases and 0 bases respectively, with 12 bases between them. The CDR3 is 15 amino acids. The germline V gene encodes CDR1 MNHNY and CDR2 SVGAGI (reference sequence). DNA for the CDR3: TGTGCCAGCAGCCGGCTTGCGGATAGCAATCAGCCCCAGCATTTT. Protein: CASSRLADSNQPQHF.

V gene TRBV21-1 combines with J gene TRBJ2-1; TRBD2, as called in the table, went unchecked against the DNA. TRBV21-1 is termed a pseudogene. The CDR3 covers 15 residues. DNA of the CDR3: TGTGCCAGCAGCCAAACTAGCGGGGGCTACAATGAGCAGTTCTTC. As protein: CASSQTSGGYNEQFF.

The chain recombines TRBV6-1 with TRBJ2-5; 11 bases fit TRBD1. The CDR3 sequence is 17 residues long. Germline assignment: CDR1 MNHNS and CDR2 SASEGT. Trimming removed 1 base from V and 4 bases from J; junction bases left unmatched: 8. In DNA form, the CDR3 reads TGTGCCAGCAGTGAAGGAGTTTTGGGACAGGGGGGAGAGACCCAGTACTTC. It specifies CASSEGVLGQGGETQYF.

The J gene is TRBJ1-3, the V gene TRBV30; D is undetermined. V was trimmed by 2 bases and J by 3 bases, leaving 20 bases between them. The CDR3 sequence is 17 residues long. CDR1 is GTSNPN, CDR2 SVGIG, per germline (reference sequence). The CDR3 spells CAWSRKGVGAGGNTIYF. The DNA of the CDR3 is TGTGCCTGGAGTCGGAAGGGAGTAGGAGCGGGTGGAAACACCATATATTTT.

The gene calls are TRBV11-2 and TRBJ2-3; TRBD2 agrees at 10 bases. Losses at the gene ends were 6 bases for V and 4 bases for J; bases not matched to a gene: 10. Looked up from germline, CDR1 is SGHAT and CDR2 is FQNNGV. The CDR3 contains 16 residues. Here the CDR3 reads CASSHTAGGRADTQYF. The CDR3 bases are TGTGCCAGCAGTCACACAGCGGGGGGGCGAGCAGATACGCAGTATTTT. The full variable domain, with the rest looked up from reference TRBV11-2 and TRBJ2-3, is EAGVAQSPRYKIIEKRQSVAFWCNPISGHATLYWYQQILGQGPKLLIQFQNNGVVDDSQLPKDRFSAERLKGVDSTLKIQPAKLEDSAVYLCASSHTAGGRADTQYFGPGTRLTVL.

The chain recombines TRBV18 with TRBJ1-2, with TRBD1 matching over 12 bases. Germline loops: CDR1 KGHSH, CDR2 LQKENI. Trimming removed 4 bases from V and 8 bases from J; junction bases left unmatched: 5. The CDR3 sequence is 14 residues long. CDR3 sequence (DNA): TGTGCCAGCTCACAGGGACAGGGGGCCGGAGGCTACACCTTC. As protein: CASSQGQGAGGYTF.

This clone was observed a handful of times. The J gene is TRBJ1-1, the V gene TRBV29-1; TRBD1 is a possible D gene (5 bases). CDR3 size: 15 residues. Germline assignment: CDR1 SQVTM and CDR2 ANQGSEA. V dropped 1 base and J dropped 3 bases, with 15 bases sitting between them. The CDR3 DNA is TGCAGCGTTGAAGTCAGGGAGGGCCATTACACTGAAGCTTTCTTT. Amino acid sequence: CSVEVREGHYTEAFF.

This chain's CDR3 is CASSLAGSTDTQYF. CDR3 nucleotides: TGTGCCAGCAGTCTAGCGGGGAGCACAGATACGCAGTATTTT. V and J are TRBV6-4 and TRBJ2-3; 9 positions agree with TRBD2. CDR3 size: 14 residues. Trimming removed 5 bases from V and 0 bases from J; junction bases left unmatched: 0. Germline V gene sequence: CDR1 MRHNA, CDR2 SNTAGT.

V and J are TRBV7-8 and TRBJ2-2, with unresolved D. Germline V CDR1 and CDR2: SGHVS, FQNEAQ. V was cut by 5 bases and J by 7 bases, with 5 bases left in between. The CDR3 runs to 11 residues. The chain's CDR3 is CASSPVGELFF. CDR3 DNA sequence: TGTGCCAGCAGCCCAGTCGGGGAGCTGTTTTTT. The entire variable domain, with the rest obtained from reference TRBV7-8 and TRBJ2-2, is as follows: GAGVSQSPRYKVAKRGQDVALRCDPISGHVSLFWYQQALGQGPEFLTYFQNEAQLDKSGLPSDRFFAERPEGSVSTLKIQRTQQEDSAVYLCASSPVGELFFGEGSRLTVL.

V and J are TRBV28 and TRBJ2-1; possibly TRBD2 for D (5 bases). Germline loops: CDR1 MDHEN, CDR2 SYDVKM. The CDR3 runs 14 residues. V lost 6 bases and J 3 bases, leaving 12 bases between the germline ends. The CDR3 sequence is CASSLGLVYNEQFF. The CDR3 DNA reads TGTGCCAGCAGCCTCGGACTGGTCTACAATGAGCAGTTCTTC.

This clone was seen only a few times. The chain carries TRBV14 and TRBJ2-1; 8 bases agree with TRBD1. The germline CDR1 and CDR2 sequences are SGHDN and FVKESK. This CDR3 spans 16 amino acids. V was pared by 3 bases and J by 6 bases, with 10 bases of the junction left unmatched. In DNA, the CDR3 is TGTGCCAGCAGCCATCTCGGGGGACAGGCGATCAATGAGCAGTTCTTC. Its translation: CASSHLGGQAINEQFF.

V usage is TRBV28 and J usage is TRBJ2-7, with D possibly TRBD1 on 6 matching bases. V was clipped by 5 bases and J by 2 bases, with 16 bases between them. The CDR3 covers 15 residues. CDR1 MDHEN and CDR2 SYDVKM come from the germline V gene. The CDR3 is CASSIGQSKTYEQYV. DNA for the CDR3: TGTGCCAGCAGTATCGGACAGTCTAAGACCTACGAGCAGTACGTC.

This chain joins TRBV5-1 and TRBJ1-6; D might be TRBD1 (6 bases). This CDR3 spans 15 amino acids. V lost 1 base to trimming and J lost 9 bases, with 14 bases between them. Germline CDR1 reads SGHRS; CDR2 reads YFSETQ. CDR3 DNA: TGCGCCAGCAGCTTGTCTCGGCAGGGGAGTTCACCCCTCCACTTT. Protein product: CASSLSRQGSSPLHF.

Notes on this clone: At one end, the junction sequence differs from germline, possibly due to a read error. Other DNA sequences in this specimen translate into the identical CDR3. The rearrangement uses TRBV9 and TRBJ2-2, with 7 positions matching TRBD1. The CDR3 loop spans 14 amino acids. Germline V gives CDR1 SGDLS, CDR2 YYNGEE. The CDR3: CASSGQGGTGELFF. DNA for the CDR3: TGTGCCAGCAGCGGACAGGGCGGCACCGGGGAGCTATTTTTT.

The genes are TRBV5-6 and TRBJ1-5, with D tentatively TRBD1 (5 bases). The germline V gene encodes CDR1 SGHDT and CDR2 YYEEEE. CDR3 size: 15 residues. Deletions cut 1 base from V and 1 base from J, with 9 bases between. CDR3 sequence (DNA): TGTGCCAGCAGCTTGAGGCAGGGAAGCAATCAGCCCCAGCATTTT. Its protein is CASSLRQGSNQPQHF.

In nucleotides, the CDR3 is TGTGCCAGTAGTATAGCGGTAGGACAGGGGGCAGACAATGAGCAGTTCTTC. Its protein is CASSIAVGQGADNEQFF. The chain has TRBV19 and TRBJ2-1; 11 bases align to TRBD1. V lost 1 base to trimming and J lost 5 bases; unmatched junction nucleotides: 7. The CDR3 contains 17 residues. Germline V gives CDR1 LNHDA, CDR2 SQIVND (reference sequence). The full variable domain, its missing parts supplied by reference TRBV19 and TRBJ2-1, is DGGITQSPKYLFRKEGQNVTLSCEQNLNHDAMYWYRQDPGQGLRLIYYSQIVNDFQKGDIAEGYSVSREKKESFPLTVTSAQKNPTAFYLCASSIAVGQGADNEQFFGPGTRLTVL.

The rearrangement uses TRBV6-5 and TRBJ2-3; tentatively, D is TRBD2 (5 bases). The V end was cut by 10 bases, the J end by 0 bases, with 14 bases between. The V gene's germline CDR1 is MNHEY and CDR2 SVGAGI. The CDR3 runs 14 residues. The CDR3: CATTSGLSTDTQYF. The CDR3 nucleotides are TGTGCCACCACCAGCGGACTTAGCACAGATACGCAGTATTTT.

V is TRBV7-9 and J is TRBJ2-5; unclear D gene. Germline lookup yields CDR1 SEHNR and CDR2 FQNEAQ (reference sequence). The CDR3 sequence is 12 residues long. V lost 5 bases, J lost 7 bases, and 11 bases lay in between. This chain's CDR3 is CASSPAVGTQYF. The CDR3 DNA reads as TGTGCCAGCAGCCCTGCGGTGGGGACCCAGTACTTC.

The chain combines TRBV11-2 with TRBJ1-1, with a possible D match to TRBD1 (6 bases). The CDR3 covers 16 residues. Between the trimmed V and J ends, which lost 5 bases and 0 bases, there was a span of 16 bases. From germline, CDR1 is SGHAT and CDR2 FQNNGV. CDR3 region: CASSLRWGGMNTEAFF. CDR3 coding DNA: TGTGCCAGCAGCCTCCGATGGGGGGGCATGAACACTGAAGCTTTCTTT.

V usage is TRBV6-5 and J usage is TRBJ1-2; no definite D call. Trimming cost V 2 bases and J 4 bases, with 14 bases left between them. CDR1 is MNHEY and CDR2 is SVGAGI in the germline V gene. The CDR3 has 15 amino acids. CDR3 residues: CASSYHNQIGYGYTF. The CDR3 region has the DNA TGTGCCAGCAGTTACCACAACCAGATTGGCTATGGCTACACCTTC.

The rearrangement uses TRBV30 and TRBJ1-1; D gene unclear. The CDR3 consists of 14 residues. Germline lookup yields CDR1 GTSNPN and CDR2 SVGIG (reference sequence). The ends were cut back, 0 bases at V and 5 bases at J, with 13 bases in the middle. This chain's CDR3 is CAWSVGFGGTEAFF. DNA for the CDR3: TGTGCCTGGAGTGTCGGTTTTGGCGGGACTGAAGCTTTCTTT. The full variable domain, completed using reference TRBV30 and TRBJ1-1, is SQTIHQWPATLVQPVGSPLSLECTVEGTSNPNLYWYRQAAGRGLQLLFYSVGIGQISSEVPQNLSASRPQDRQFILSSKKLLLSDSGFYLCAWSVGFGGTEAFFGQGTRLTVV.

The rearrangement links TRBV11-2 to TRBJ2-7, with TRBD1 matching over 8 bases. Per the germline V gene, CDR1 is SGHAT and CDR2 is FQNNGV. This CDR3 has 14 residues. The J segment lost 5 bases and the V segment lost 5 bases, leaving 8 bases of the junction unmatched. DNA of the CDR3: TGTGCCAGCAGCACCAGTCAGGGGGCGAACGAGCAGTACTTC. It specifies CASSTSQGANEQYF.

The CDR3 loop reads CASSLDRGRVYGYTF. CDR3 coding DNA: TGTGCCAGCAGTTTAGACAGGGGGCGCGTCTATGGCTACACCTTC. The chain uses TRBV28 and TRBJ1-2; 10 nucleotides align to TRBD1. The CDR3 spans 15 residues. With 2 bases clipped from V and 4 bases from J, the junction kept 4 bases outside the gene matches. Germline V gene lookup returns CDR1 MDHEN and CDR2 SYDVKM.

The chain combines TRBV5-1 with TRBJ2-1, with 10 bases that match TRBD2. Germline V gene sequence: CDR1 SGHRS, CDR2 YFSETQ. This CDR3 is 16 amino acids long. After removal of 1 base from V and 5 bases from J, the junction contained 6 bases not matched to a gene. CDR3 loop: CASSLRPSGGDNEQFF. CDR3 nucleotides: TGCGCCAGCAGCTTGAGGCCCAGCGGGGGGGACAATGAGCAGTTCTTC.

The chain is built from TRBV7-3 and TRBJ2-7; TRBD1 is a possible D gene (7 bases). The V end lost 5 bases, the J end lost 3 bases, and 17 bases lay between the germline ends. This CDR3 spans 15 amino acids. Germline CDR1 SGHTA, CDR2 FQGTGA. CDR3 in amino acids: CASSQGGGALYEQYF. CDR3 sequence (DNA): TGTGCCAGCAGCCAGGGGGGCGGGGCACTCTACGAGCAGTACTTC.